The 20 T cell receptor beta chains below were found in one sample sequenced in a study of T cell changes during pregnancy in multiple sclerosis. Sequencing was performed with immunoSEQ multiplex PCR; in TCRdb, only in-frame clones are kept and a portion is missing. The sample includes more than 40,000 clones, about 88% of them seen just once. The sample consisted of CD4+ T cells from peripheral blood mononuclear cells, taken in the first trimester of pregnancy. All receptors come from a female donor with multiple sclerosis, enrolled in a pregnancy study.

The chain is built from TRBV28 and TRBJ2-7, with 8 bases that match TRBD2. The germline gives CDR1 MDHEN, CDR2 SYDVKM. The length of the CDR3 is 15 residues. J was trimmed by 2 bases and V by 2 bases; bases with no gene match: 5. CDR3 residues: CASSLMGGGTYEQYF. CDR3 sequence (DNA): TGTGCCAGCAGTTTAATGGGCGGGGGGACCTACGAGCAGTACTTC.

This clone has just one count. V usage is TRBV5-6 and J usage is TRBJ2-7, with 12 positions matching TRBD2. CDR3 length: 15 amino acids. Germline values: CDR1 SGHDT, CDR2 YYEEEE. Trimming cost V 4 bases and J 7 bases; bases outside gene matches: 9. Written as DNA, the CDR3 is TGTGCCAGCAGCGAACCGGGACTAGCGGGTGATGAGCAGTACTTC. It yields the protein CASSEPGLAGDEQYF.

The J gene is TRBJ2-7, the V gene TRBV7-8, with 7 bases matching TRBD2. CDR1 is SGHVS, CDR2 FQNEAQ, per germline. With 3 bases clipped from V and 2 bases from J, the junction kept 4 bases outside the gene matches. The CDR3 consists of 14 residues. The CDR3: CASSFAGTTYEQYF. CDR3 coding DNA: TGTGCCAGCAGCTTTGCAGGGACTACCTACGAGCAGTACTTC.

Concerning this clone itself: The junction does not match germline at one end; this may be a read error. The chain recombines TRBV2 with TRBJ1-1; D is undetermined. CDR1 is SNHLY and CDR2 is FYNNEI in the germline V gene. The CDR3 length is 13 residues. The CDR3 protein is CASREIVGGLADF. CDR3 DNA sequence: TGTGCCAGCAGGGAAATTGTGGGAGGGTTGGCGGACTTT.

The V call is TRBV10-3, the J call TRBJ2-2; 9 bases match TRBD2. The CDR3 length is 15 residues. V lost 3 bases and J lost 2; bases outside the gene matches: 1. Germline loops: CDR1 ENHRY, CDR2 SYGVKD. This chain's CDR3 is CAISEAGGNTGELFF. DNA of the CDR3: TGTGCCATCAGTGAAGCGGGAGGCAACACCGGGGAGCTGTTTTTT.

V and J are TRBV19 and TRBJ2-3; 10 bases map to TRBD2. CDR3 length: 15 residues. V was clipped by 4 bases and J by 5 bases; unmatched bases: 6. Looked up from germline, CDR1 is LNHDA and CDR2 is SQIVND (reference sequence). CDR3 DNA sequence: TGTGCCAGTAGTACTAGCGGGAGCGGTATAGATACGCAGTATTTT. Translating gives CASSTSGSGIDTQYF.

This clone was found a few times. The rearrangement uses TRBV6-5 and TRBJ2-7; 7 bases line up with TRBD1. CDR3 size: 14 residues. CDR1 and CDR2 from the germline V gene are MNHEY and SVGAGI. After removal of 1 base from V and 2 bases from J, the junction contained 2 bases not matched to a gene. CDR3 region: CASSYYRGTYEQYF. The CDR3 bases are TGTGCCAGCAGTTACTACAGGGGAACCTACGAGCAGTACTTC.

The rearrangement links TRBV6-1 to TRBJ2-7, with D possibly being TRBD1 (5 bases). V was clipped by 4 bases and J by 7 bases, with 14 bases between them. The CDR3 totals 13 residues. Germline V gene data show CDR1 as MNHNS and CDR2 as SASEGT. The CDR3 spells CASSGRGDREQYF. CDR3 sequence (DNA): TGTGCCAGCAGTGGTAGGGGCGATCGGGAGCAGTACTTC.

This chain joins TRBV18 and TRBJ2-5, with 7 bases aligning to TRBD1. The CDR3 loop spans 15 amino acids. CDR1 is KGHSH and CDR2 is LQKENI in the germline V gene. V was pared by 3 bases and J by 4 bases, with 8 bases of the junction left unmatched. CDR3 in amino acids: CASSPRQGYSETQYF. In nucleotides, the CDR3 is TGTGCCAGCTCACCCCGACAGGGTTATTCAGAGACCCAGTACTTC.

The V and J genes are TRBV18 and TRBJ2-7; D possibly corresponds to TRBD1 (6 bases). Looked up from germline, CDR1 is KGHSH and CDR2 is LQKENI. This CDR3 comprises 14 residues. V dropped 3 bases and J dropped 0 bases, with 9 bases sitting between them. The CDR3 sequence: CASSPLQGSYEQYF. The CDR3 DNA is TGTGCCAGCTCACCCCTACAGGGCTCCTACGAGCAGTACTTC.

The chain carries TRBV9 and TRBJ2-3; D may be TRBD1 (6 bases). There are 15 residues in the CDR3. V lost 0 bases and J lost 6, with 14 bases in between. Germline CDR1 reads SGDLS; CDR2 reads YYNGEE. The CDR3 here is CASSVARQGSDTQYF. The CDR3, as DNA: TGTGCCAGCAGCGTAGCACGGCAGGGGTCCGATACGCAGTATTTT.

This rearrangement joins TRBV19 to TRBJ2-2; 13 bases match TRBD2. CDR3 length equals 17 residues. J gave up 2 bases and V 3 bases, and 3 bases lay outside the gene matches. Germline V gene sequence: CDR1 LNHDA, CDR2 SQIVND (reference sequence). The CDR3 DNA sequence: TGTGCCAGTAGTATTACTAGCGGGAGGGGAAACACCGGGGAGCTGTTTTTT. Translation: CASSITSGRGNTGELFF.

A single count supports this clone. The rearrangement links TRBV11-3 to TRBJ2-7; D ambiguous. The CDR3 has 15 residues. In germline, CDR1 is SGHNT, CDR2 YENEEA. V was shortened by 0 bases and J by 2 bases, with 11 bases between the two germline ends. CDR3 DNA: TGTGCCAGCAGCTTAGACCCTACTTCGGCCTACGAGCAGTACTTC. Translating gives CASSLDPTSAYEQYF.

V and J are TRBV5-4 and TRBJ2-3; no reliable D call. This CDR3 has 12 amino acids. With 4 bases removed from V and 1 base from J, the gap between germline ends came to 4 bases. Germline CDR1 SGHNT, CDR2 YYREEE (reference sequence). The CDR3 nucleotides are TGTGCCAGCAGCCGGGGCACAGATACGCAGTATTTT. It yields the protein CASSRGTDTQYF.

J is TRBJ2-1 and V is TRBV4-1; D is uncertain. The V end was cut by 2 bases, the J end by 6 bases, with 11 bases between. The CDR3 has 14 residues. In germline, CDR1 is MGHRA, CDR2 YSYEKL. CDR3 loop: CASSQYRLSNEQFF. CDR3 bases: TGCGCCAGCAGCCAATATAGACTGAGCAATGAGCAGTTCTTC.

The gene calls are TRBV7-2 and TRBJ2-5; 11 bases line up with TRBD2. The CDR3 runs to 16 residues. CDR1 is SGHTA, CDR2 FQGNSA, per germline. V lost 0 bases, J lost 2 bases, and 2 bases stayed unmatched. As DNA, the CDR3 is TGTGCCAGCAGCTTAGCTTTAGCGGGAGGGCAAGAGACCCAGTACTTC. It yields the protein CASSLALAGGQETQYF. The variable domain in full, with the rest retrieved from reference TRBV7-2 and TRBJ2-5, is GAGVSQSPSNKVTEKGKDVELRCDPISGHTALYWYRQSLGQGLEFLIYFQGNSAPDKSGLPSDRFSAERTGGSVSTLTIQRTQQEDSAVYLCASSLALAGGQETQYFGPGTRLLVL.

This clone was counted a few times. This chain connects TRBV25-1 to TRBJ2-1; 10 nucleotides agree with TRBD1. The V gene's germline CDR1 is MGHDK and CDR2 SYGVNS. This CDR3 comprises 15 residues. With 1 base clipped from V and 6 bases from J, the junction kept 3 bases outside the gene matches. The CDR3 DNA follows: TGTGCCAGCAGTGAATGGGGGACAGGGGCCAATGAGCAGTTCTTC. Translation gives CASSEWGTGANEQFF.

The CDR3, as DNA: TGTGCCAGCAGCCAAACTTCTAGGAGCTCCGGGGTTGAAGCTTTCTTT. Its translation: CASSQTSRSSGVEAFF. The gene calls are TRBV4-2 and TRBJ1-1; D is undetermined. Germline V lookup: CDR1 LGHNA, CDR2 YNFKEQ. Trimming took 2 bases from V and 7 from J, leaving 20 bases between them. The length of the CDR3 is 16 residues.

This rearrangement joins TRBV18 to TRBJ2-6, with TRBD1 identical over 7 bases. V was clipped by 1 base and J by 1 base; unmatched bases: 4. The V gene's germline CDR1 is KGHSH and CDR2 LQKENI. The CDR3 loop spans 17 amino acids. CDR3 nucleotide sequence: TGTGCCAGCTCACCACGACAGGGAAGATCTGGGGCCAACGTCCTGACTTTC. This encodes CASSPRQGRSGANVLTF.

The chain carries TRBV29-1 and TRBJ1-3; D is ambiguous. The germline CDR1 and CDR2 sequences are SQVTM and ANQGSEA. Trimming pared 3 bases from V and 3 bases from J, leaving 6 bases between. The CDR3 sequence is 12 residues long. The CDR3 DNA sequence: TGCAGCGTTGACGGGAATGGAAACACCATATATTTT. Protein: CSVDGNGNTIYF. The full variable domain, rest sourced from reference TRBV29-1 and TRBJ1-3, is SAVISQKPSRDICQRGTSLTIQCQVDSQVTMMFWYRQQPGQSLTLIATANQGSEATYESGFVIDKFPISRPNLTFSTLTVSNMSPEDSSIYLCSVDGNGNTIYFGEGSWLTVV.